This entry concerns a single T cell receptor beta chain. This sample is drawn from a study of control samples from healthy donors and cancer patients. Sequencing used immunoSEQ multiplex PCR; TCRdb keeps in-frame clones, though not all of them. There are over 100,000 clones in the sample; around 88% occur only once, and roughly 3.4% lies in the top ten. Specimen: blood. The source is a man aged 35-49 years in good health.

CDR3 loop: CAWSAPGQPRNYGYTF. CDR3 in DNA: TGTGCCTGGAGTGCACCGGGACAGCCCAGAAACTATGGCTACACCTTC. The rearrangement links TRBV30 to TRBJ1-2; 7 nucleotides line up with TRBD1. The germline V gene encodes CDR1 GTSNPN and CDR2 SVGIG (reference sequence). CDR3 length: 16 residues. V dropped 1 base and J dropped 2; count of bases not matched to a gene: 10.